These T cell receptor beta chains were read from a single sample in a study of blood T cell repertoires in COVID-19. The method was immunoSEQ multiplex PCR; TCRdb's version includes in-frame clones alone and lacks a portion of them. The sample holds fewer than 500,000 clones; 70% to 90% are singletons and the top ten take roughly 2%. Sequencing was performed on PBMCs or T cells enriched from blood (not recorded which). The receptors were sampled from a woman in her late teens or twenties with acute COVID-19. Each CDR3 is given with its conserved first and last residue. Each record gives: D gene, clone size, V gene, J gene, CDR3 DNA, CDR3 protein. A D gene is named only where the DNA matches it firmly. Size is omitted from some rows. Given values are once, few, many or a class for expanded clones.

-	few	TRBV18	TRBJ2-7	TGTGCCAGCTCGCCTGCAACTGAGGGTCACGAGCAGTACTTC	CASSPATEGHEQYF
-	-	TRBV7-2	TRBJ1-2	TGTGCCAGCAGCTTAGGGGCAGATTTAGGCTACACCTTC	CASSLGADLGYTF
TRBD1	-	TRBV19	TRBJ1-2	TGTGCCAGTAGGAGACTAGGACAGGGAACGAGCTATGGCTACACCTTC	CASRRLGQGTSYGYTF
-	-	TRBV19	TRBJ1-2	TGTGCCACCCGAACCGGGACATTTGTTCGGGATGGCTACACCTTC	CATRTGTFVRDGYTF
-	few	TRBV12-5	TRBJ2-1	TGTGCTAGTGGCCGATCGAGCGGGATAGGGGGCAATGAGCAGTTCTTC	CASGRSSGIGGNEQFF
-	-	TRBV5-5	TRBJ1-1	TGTGCCAGCAGCTTCTTGGGAACATCGGGAGGAGCTTTCTTT	CASSFLGTSGGAFF
TRBD2	-	TRBV5-4	TRBJ2-4	TGTGCCAGCAGCTTGGACGGGTTGCCAGCGGGAGGGCCGGTCAAAAACATTCAGTACTTC	CASSLDGLPAGGPVKNIQYF
TRBD1	few	TRBV5-1	TRBJ1-2	TGCGCCAGCAGCTTGGTGTCGGGAATCGTTGGGACAGCCTATGGCTACACCTTC	CASSLVSGIVGTAYGYTF
TRBD2	-	TRBV18	TRBJ2-7	TGTGCCAGCTCACCACGAGGTAGCGGGAGTTTGGGGGATTCGGGAGAGCAGTACTTC	CASSPRGSGSLGDSGEQYF
-	-	TRBV12-3/TRBV12-4	TRBJ1-1	TGTGCCAGCAACCTTGAAGGGGGAGCTTTCTTT	CASNLEGGAFF
-	-	TRBV6-5	TRBJ2-5	TGTGCCACCAAGACTACTTTGGAGACCCAGTACTTC	CATKTTLETQYF
TRBD1	-	TRBV4-1	TRBJ1-2	TGCGCCAGCAGCCAATCTGACAGGGTCGGTGGCTACACCTTC	CASSQSDRVGGYTF
-	few	TRBV5-4	TRBJ1-1	TGTGCCAGCAGCCCGGTCGGGGAGTCCACTGAAGCTTTCTTT	CASSPVGESTEAFF
-	-	TRBV27	TRBJ2-2	TGTGCCAGCAGTTTGGTACAGGGTAACACCGGGGAGCTGTTTTTT	CASSLVQGNTGELFF
TRBD1	-	TRBV28	TRBJ2-3	TGTGCCACACGAGGACAGGGAACGCAGTATTTT	CATRGQGTQYF
-	-	TRBV19	TRBJ2-7	TGTGCCAGTAGTCCCGTCGGGACACTCTCCTACGAGCAGTACTTC	CASSPVGTLSYEQYF
-	few	TRBV3-1/TRBV3-2	TRBJ1-5	TGTGCCAGCAGTCCTGGGGCCGGTCAGCCCCAGCATTTT	CASSPGAGQPQHF
-	-	TRBV18	TRBJ1-5	TGTGCCAGCTCACCCGGGGAAAATCAGCCCCAGCATTTT	CASSPGENQPQHF
-	-	TRBV4-1	TRBJ1-4	TGCGCCAGCAGCCAACCTCAGGGGCGGGAAAAACTGTTTTTT	CASSQPQGREKLFF
TRBD1	-	TRBV3-1/TRBV3-2	TRBJ2-7	TGTGCCAGCAACCGACTCCGGGACAGGGGCTCTCGAAGGAAGTACTTC	CASNRLRDRGSRRKYF